This T cell receptor beta chain was identified in a study of cytomegalovirus exposure and HLA in healthy donors (dated by TCRdb to the late 2010s). Background on the whole study: An earlier analysis of fewer than 750 of the donors reported 276 Gb of sequence data and roughly 120 million unique TCR beta sequences obtained from some 170 million T cells. The study was designed to test whether signatures of past pathogen exposure could be identified by cataloging public T cell receptors. Because of strong linkage in the cohort, roughly five DR-DQ haplotypes were treated as single units for association and clustering. Of the 398 genotyped donors, 65% to 90% fell in the genetic ancestry cluster associated with self-reported Caucasian donors. HLA typing covered class I and class II loci at four-digit resolution. High-throughput TCR immunosequencing, statistical association of individual TCRs with disease status, and machine learning were combined to predict cytomegalovirus infection status. All discovery cohort repertoires had been generated using a single sequencing platform. The later analysis used no new phenotypic data to find candidate immune exposures, relying instead on TCR beta sequences and their occurrence across donors. An early release that covered fewer than 800 HLA-typed donors contained about 300 gigabases of sequencing data and 70 million to 100 million unique TCR sequences. The T cell repertoires of about 700 subjects were profiled by immunosequencing and related to cytomegalovirus serostatus. A later analysis re-examined previously published TCR beta repertoires from hundreds of donors and added high-resolution HLA genotyping to investigate patterns of TCR occurrence. Besides the first cohort of 500 to 700 subjects, a separate validation cohort made up of 120 different subjects was used. Genome-wide SNP genotypes for about three fifths of the roughly 700 donors were used in a later genetic analysis, which treated that subset as a discovery cohort. On average, around 240,000 unique TCR beta nucleotide sequences were sequenced per donor among 300 to 500 genotyped donors of the cohort, with around 19% of those sequences being non-productive. Donor age, sex, ethnicity and CMV serostatus were compiled together with the repertoire data. In an earlier analysis of 587 of the donors, high-throughput TCR beta sequencing was used to judge whether each TCR beta V gene segment behaved as functional or pseudogenic. Typing coverage differed by locus: A, B, C, DRB1 and DQB1 were typed in roughly 620-630 donors, DQA1 in 500 to 550, DPA1 in 600 to 610, and DPB1 in just under 490.

The V end gives up 1 base and the J end 3 bases, leaving 13 bases in the junction not matched to a gene. The germline V gene (reference sequence) gives CDR1 as LNHDA and CDR2 as SQIVND. The CDR3 runs 18 residues from the cysteine to the phenylalanine. Only the CDR3 DNA is retained, 54 bases long and in frame from the first base. The cohort consisted of more than 650 healthy bone marrow donors. Cohort members were all nominally healthy when sampled, although unrecorded immune exposures were likely present. The donor tested CMV seronegative and was one of the 352 seronegative cohort members. A peripheral blood sample was provided by each donor, and peripheral blood mononuclear cells were used for TCR beta sequencing. Genomic DNA was extracted from the blood cell samples with the Qiagen DNeasy Blood Extraction Kit. With regard to this clone: Its antigen remains unidentified. There are no base qualities to consult, and no much larger clone falls within one base.

Library preparation was by the immunoSEQ multiplex PCR assay. For the multiplex PCR, a mixture combining 60 forward primers for TCR Vbeta segments and 13 reverse primers for TCR Jbeta segments was used. The CDR3 region of rearranged TCR beta genes was amplified from genomic DNA by a multiplex PCR assay. The amplified TCR beta libraries were sequenced on the Illumina HiSeq System as 87-base-pair reads. Processing in the source paper ran as follows. In a later analysis, some 80 million unique TCR beta chains were counted across the roughly 610 repertoires, and roughly 11 million of these chains were shared by at least two donors. Raw reads were error-corrected and collapsed into unique sequences by a nearest-neighbor algorithm in which closely related sequences were merged to remove PCR and sequencing errors. Alignment of CDR3 sequences to IMGT reference sequences was used to assign V, D and J gene segments. For a sequence to be retained, a match of at least six nucleotides to both a V gene segment and a J gene segment was required. Rearrangements were classified as productive when the CDR3 lacked stop codons and remained in frame with V and J, and all other rearrangements were classified as non-productive. Following IMGT convention, CDR3 was defined as the stretch from the second conserved V-encoded cysteine to the conserved J-encoded phenylalanine. The earlier analysis of around 640 of the donors excluded sequences that lacked an unambiguous match to a single V gene segment. An earlier analysis of almost 600 of the donors classified V segments as functional when productive rearrangements were above 56.7% and as segregating when the standard deviation between donors was above 5%. A statistical classification framework was developed to diagnose cytomegalovirus status using the catalog of TCR beta chain sequences. In a later analysis, V and J genes were assigned by comparing TCR nucleotide sequences against IMGT/GENE-DB human TR gene sequences. The TCRdist pipeline was used in a later analysis to assign CDR3 sequences and most-parsimonious VDJ recombination scenarios. In a later analysis, every TCR beta chain was defined by the combination of its CDR3 amino acid sequence and its V-gene family, and reads without a unique V-gene family were dropped. A later analysis removed roughly 590 highly shared, low-generation-probability nucleotide sequences to deal with suspected cross-contamination and a sequencing artifact. A later analysis calculated a clonal expansion index for each public chain from normalized within-repertoire ranks of inferred template counts. A later analysis computed generation probabilities with a VDJ recombination model fitted to out-of-frame rearrangements, and checked the results against IGoR. Hypergeometric tests were used in a later analysis to score TCR-TCR, TCR-HLA and TCR-CMV co-occurrence, with a repertoire-size bias correction applied to the TCR pairs. To estimate false discovery rates, a later analysis permuted the HLA or CMV assignments 20 times. In a later analysis, co-occurring TCRs were grouped using DBSCAN, and TCRdist sequence similarity was added for clustering within HLA-allele-positive subsets. For co-occurrence clustering, repertoires with fewer than 30,000 or more than 120,000 public chains were excluded, along with several repertoires with anomalous nucleotide sharing. TCRdb provides this immuneACCESS table in a form limited to in-frame rearrangements. Some clones are lacking; in checked studies, under half of them reflect an unresolved V gene, and why the rest are absent is not known. The DNA gave D and trimming, while V, J and clone size come from that table. This sample gives 95,000 to 150,000 clones in total; roughly four fifths of them show up just once. About 1.8% of the sample is held by the ten biggest clonotypes.

Study-wide conclusions, independent of this receptor: Most TCR sequences were seen in very few donors, while some public TCRs were found in many individuals. For the cohort, immune exposure information was limited to CMV serostatus. A later analysis found that TCR association rates varied across HLA loci, with DRB1 alleles showing the most associated TCRs and HLA-C alleles the fewest. The earlier analysis of 587 of the donors excluded some 16 rarely observed V segments, including chromosome 9 orphons, because counts were too low. It was suggested by the authors that the approach could potentially be generalized to other disease states and immunological phenotypes. A later analysis found that most CMV-associated TCR beta chains appeared HLA-restricted, with HLA associations seemingly driven largely by CMV exposure. Cytomegalovirus status was reported to be diagnosed by the classifier with high specificity and sensitivity in both the original and validation cohorts. Broadly in line with IMGT annotations, most TCR beta V segments showed up in productive rearrangements about 87% or about 30% of the time in an earlier analysis of around 600 of the donors. Correlated functional status among segregating V segments might reflect linkage disequilibrium, but an unknown experimental factor could not be ruled out. A few of the identified cytomegalovirus-associated TCR beta chains were confirmed in vitro to be specific for cytomegalovirus antigens. In a later analysis, HLA-associated TCR beta chains showed more clonal expansion and lower generation probabilities than non-associated chains that were equally common. Compared with the roughly 700-donor mean, donors in an Asian-associated ancestry cluster had fewer N-insertions in productive TCRs, according to a later genetic analysis. A later genetic analysis associated a missense DCLRE1C variant with V-gene and J-gene trimming of TCR beta chains, and an independent cohort replicated the association. At a false discovery rate of 0.05, a later analysis linked 16,951 TCR beta sequences to specific HLA alleles. The study gave a list of 150 to 200 TCR beta chains associated with cytomegalovirus. The presence/absence analyses assumed that sequencing depth was roughly uniform across donors, and that assumption may not be true. The cohort was sequenced for TCR beta chains only, and without alpha or paired-chain data the features that could be detected were limited. Several of the top co-occurrence clusters appeared to be linked to parvovirus B19, influenza, CMV and Epstein-Barr virus, according to a later analysis. When HLA alleles, especially DR and DQ, strongly co-occurred, TCR associations were difficult to assign to individual alleles. HLA typing was unavailable for some donors at each locus, so association tests used only the typed subset. A further reported finding was that TCR beta sequences accurately predicted the HLA-A and HLA-B alleles for most subjects in the first cohort. The 87-base-pair reads could not distinguish some IMGT-functional V segments, including TRBV6-2 and TRBV6-3, so those segments were excluded. A cluster of highly shared sequence variants was judged likely to be a technical artifact of the sequencing pipeline.

The receptor chain draws on TRBV19 and TRBJ2-5, with TRBD2 identical over 8 junction bases. The TCR originated in a man aged 18 to 29 in good health and CMV-seronegative. Specimen: PBMCs. The nucleotide sequence is given as TGTGCCAGTAGTATAGTCTCGGGGGGGCTTGGGGGAAAAGAGACCCAGTACTTC. Its protein is CASSIVSGGLGGKETQYF.